One and the same sample provided the 29 T cell receptor beta chains below, sequenced in a study of blood T cell repertoires in COVID-19. Assay: immunoSEQ multiplex PCR; the TCRdb copy retains only in-frame clones and omits some. The sample consists of 250,000 or so clones, around 93% of them appearing once. Specimen: PBMCs or T cells enriched from blood (not recorded which). The receptors stem from a human donor in a cohort exposed to, infected with or recovered from COVID-19 (not recorded which). The donor label of this sample is uncertain.

This clone occurred once. V gene TRBV3-1 (or the pseudogene TRBV3-2) combines with J gene TRBJ2-3; no firm D call. Deletions cut 4 bases from V and 6 bases from J, with 8 bases between. This CDR3 has 12 amino acids. Germline V gene lookup returns CDR1 LGHDT and CDR2 YNNKEL (reference sequence). CDR3 region: CASSPYPDTQYF. CDR3 coding DNA: TGTGCCAGCAGCCCCTACCCCGATACGCAGTATTTT.

The J gene is TRBJ2-3, the V gene TRBV2; D may be TRBD2 (5 bases). Germline V gives CDR1 SNHLY, CDR2 FYNNEI. V gave up 1 base and J gave up 0 bases, with 5 bases separating them. The CDR3 covers 14 residues. CDR3 nucleotide sequence: TGTGCCAGCAGTGAAGGGACTAGCACAGATACGCAGTATTTT. Protein: CASSEGTSTDTQYF.

This sequence joins TRBV5-1 and TRBJ2-1, with D perhaps TRBD1 (5 bases). Germline V gene sequence: CDR1 SGHRS, CDR2 YFSETQ. V lost 3 bases and J 7 bases, leaving 14 bases between the germline ends. CDR3 length: 14 amino acids. CDR3: CASSYRMRWNEQFF. CDR3 DNA: TGCGCCAGCAGCTACAGGATGAGGTGGAATGAGCAGTTCTTC.

In its sample, this clone was seen once. The genes are TRBV4-2 and TRBJ2-5; 12 bases align to TRBD2. CDR1 LGHNA and CDR2 YNFKEQ come from the germline V gene. The V gene end was trimmed by 2 bases and the J gene end by 4 bases; junction bases not matched to a gene: 14. The CDR3 has 19 amino acids. CDR3 in amino acids: CASSQPSGGALSWAETQYF. Written as DNA, the CDR3 is TGTGCCAGCAGCCAACCTAGCGGGGGGGCTCTCTCGTGGGCAGAGACCCAGTACTTC.

This chain connects TRBV7-7 to TRBJ2-1; TRBD2 matches at 10 bases. This CDR3 has 16 residues. V shed 5 bases and J 7 bases; nucleotides not matched to a gene: 11. Germline values: CDR1 SSHAT, CDR2 FNYEAQ (reference sequence). The CDR3 here is CASSPYLSGGANEQFF. CDR3 DNA: TGTGCCAGCAGCCCCTACCTGAGCGGGGGGGCAAATGAGCAGTTCTTC.

This clone was counted once. This chain uses TRBV19 with TRBJ1-3; tentatively, D is TRBD1 (5 bases). Trimming removed 3 bases at V and 3 bases at J, with 9 bases between. Germline-derived CDR1 and CDR2 are LNHDA and SQIVND (reference sequence). The CDR3 is 14 amino acids. This chain's CDR3 is CASSIRQGGNTIYF. The CDR3 DNA reads as TGTGCCAGTAGTATCCGGCAGGGTGGAAACACCATATATTTT. The variable domain in full, completed from reference TRBV19 and TRBJ1-3, reads DGGITQSPKYLFRKEGQNVTLSCEQNLNHDAMYWYRQDPGQGLRLIYYSQIVNDFQKGDIAEGYSVSREKKESFPLTVTSAQKNPTAFYLCASSIRQGGNTIYFGEGSWLTVV.

The chain couples TRBV30 to TRBJ1-2; TRBD1 matches at 7 bases. V shed 4 bases and J 5 bases; nucleotides not matched to a gene: 4. Germline CDR1 and CDR2: GTSNPN and SVGIG (reference sequence). The CDR3 consists of 12 residues. For the CDR3, the DNA is TGTGCCTGGACGAGGGGGCTTTATGGCTACACCTTC. It translates to CAWTRGLYGYTF. Full variable domain (rest looked up from reference TRBV30 and TRBJ1-2): SQTIHQWPATLVQPVGSPLSLECTVEGTSNPNLYWYRQAAGRGLQLLFYSVGIGQISSEVPQNLSASRPQDRQFILSSKKLLLSDSGFYLCAWTRGLYGYTFGSGTRLTVV.

This sequence joins TRBV27 and TRBJ1-3, with a possible D match to TRBD1 (5 bases). CDR3 length: 18 residues. The V gene lost 6 bases and the J gene lost 0 bases, with 21 bases spanning the gap. Germline V CDR1 and CDR2: MNHEY, SMNVEV (reference sequence). The CDR3 DNA reads as TGTGCCAGCAGCCCCAGAACCTTCCAGGGACTCTCTGGAAACACCATATATTTT. This sequence encodes CASSPRTFQGLSGNTIYF.

This chain links TRBV30 with TRBJ1-1; D gene ambiguous. The CDR3 loop spans 13 amino acids. V lost 3 bases, J lost 3 bases, and 11 bases lay in between. The V gene's germline CDR1 is GTSNPN and CDR2 SVGIG (reference sequence). CDR3 sequence (DNA): TGTGCCTGGAGGTCAGATCCTGACACTGAAGCTTTCTTT. Translation: CAWRSDPDTEAFF.

V usage is TRBV4-1 and J usage is TRBJ1-6, with 10 bases aligning to TRBD1. The CDR3 is made up of 14 amino acids. The V gene's germline CDR1 is MGHRA and CDR2 YSYEKL. V was pared by 3 bases and J by 7 bases, with 0 bases of the junction left unmatched. The CDR3 DNA follows: TGCGCCAGCAGCCAGGGACAGGGGAATTCACCCCTCCACTTT. Its translation is CASSQGQGNSPLHF.

The CDR3, as DNA: TGTGCCAGCAGCTTAGCGCCGGGAGGCCAGTCTGGAAACACCATATATTTT. It yields the protein CASSLAPGGQSGNTIYF. This sequence joins TRBV7-8 and TRBJ1-3; no firm D call. CDR3 length equals 17 residues. Germline V gene sequence: CDR1 SGHVS, CDR2 FQNEAQ. Trimming left V 0 bases short and J 1 base short, with 13 bases between.

Notes on this clone: Other DNA sequences from this sample encode an identical CDR3 as well. This chain joins TRBV19 and TRBJ2-7, with a tentative D call TRBD1 (5 bases). The CDR3 extends over 15 amino acids. The germline V gene encodes CDR1 LNHDA and CDR2 SQIVND (reference sequence). Trimming left V 1 base short and J 3 bases short, with 13 bases between. The CDR3: CASSIGTGPVYEQYF. CDR3 coding DNA: TGTGCCAGTAGTATAGGAACAGGACCGGTCTACGAGCAGTACTTC.

The chain has TRBV9 and TRBJ2-4, with TRBD2 matching 7 bases. CDR3 length: 16 residues. The trim removed 0 bases at V and 3 bases at J, leaving 6 bases unmatched. Germline CDR1 SGDLS, CDR2 YYNGEE. The CDR3 loop is CASSVAPGRGKNIQYF. CDR3 DNA: TGTGCCAGCAGCGTAGCCCCAGGGAGGGGCAAAAACATTCAGTACTTC. Based on the CDR3 plus reference TRBV9 and TRBJ2-4, the full variable domain is DSGVTQTPKHLITATGQRVTLRCSPRSGDLSVYWYQQSLDQGLQFLIQYYNGEERAKGNILERFSAQQFPDLHSELNLSSLELGDSALYFCASSVAPGRGKNIQYFGAGTRLSVL.

The V and J genes are TRBV19 and TRBJ1-2; D is uncertain. Trimming shortened V by 0 bases and J by 4 bases, and 9 bases separated the two germline ends. The V gene's germline CDR1 is LNHDA and CDR2 SQIVND (reference sequence). There are 14 residues in the CDR3. Written as DNA, the CDR3 is TGTGCCAGTAGTATAGAAGCAGGAAGCTATGGCTACACCTTC. Translating gives CASSIEAGSYGYTF.

The rearrangement links TRBV7-9 to TRBJ2-1; 14 positions match TRBD2. The CDR3 consists of 15 residues. Germline V lookup: CDR1 SEHNR, CDR2 FQNEAQ (reference sequence). The ends lost 4 bases at V and 6 bases at J; junction bases unmatched: 2. This chain's CDR3 is CASSWTSGGSNEQFF. Written as DNA, the CDR3 is TGTGCCAGCAGCTGGACTAGCGGGGGGTCCAATGAGCAGTTCTTC.

This chain joins TRBV5-5 and TRBJ1-1, with a possible D match to TRBD1 (6 bases). Trimming cost V 0 bases and J 3 bases, with 15 bases left between them. From germline, CDR1 is SGHKS and CDR2 YYEKEE (reference sequence). This CDR3 has 16 amino acids. Here the CDR3 DNA reads TGTGCCAGCAGCTTGGGCGGGGGAAGGGGGTACACTGAAGCTTTCTTT. This encodes CASSLGGGRGYTEAFF.

This clone was seen a single time. This sequence joins TRBV5-1 and TRBJ2-1; 10 bases align to TRBD2. This CDR3 spans 16 amino acids. The germline gives CDR1 SGHRS, CDR2 YFSETQ. After removal of 5 bases from V and 7 bases from J, the junction contained 12 bases not matched to a gene. This chain's CDR3 is CASSSLLAGVVNEQFF. For the CDR3, the DNA is TGCGCCAGCAGTTCGCTCCTAGCGGGGGTTGTTAATGAGCAGTTCTTC.

The chain carries TRBV5-6 and TRBJ2-1, with D perhaps matching TRBD1 (6 bases). The CDR3 length is 16 residues. Trimming left V 4 bases short and J 3 bases short, with 17 bases between. Germline V CDR1 and CDR2: SGHDT, YYEEEE. Written as DNA, the CDR3 is TGTGCCAGCAGCGCCGGACAGATCAAACACTACAATGAGCAGTTCTTC. It is translated as CASSAGQIKHYNEQFF.

CDR3 DNA: TGTGCCTGGAGTGTACTAACTAGCGGGGCGGGGGATACGCAGTATTTT. It yields the protein CAWSVLTSGAGDTQYF. The V and J genes are TRBV30 and TRBJ2-3; TRBD2 matches 10 bases. Germline V gives CDR1 GTSNPN, CDR2 SVGIG (reference sequence). The CDR3 totals 16 residues. The trim removed 0 bases at V and 6 bases at J, leaving 9 bases unmatched. Filled out from reference TRBV30 and TRBJ2-3, the complete variable domain reads SQTIHQWPATLVQPVGSPLSLECTVEGTSNPNLYWYRQAAGRGLQLLFYSVGIGQISSEVPQNLSASRPQDRQFILSSKKLLLSDSGFYLCAWSVLTSGAGDTQYFGPGTRLTVL.

The chain carries TRBV7-2 and TRBJ2-5, with 9 bases that match TRBD2. V trimming: 8 bases; J trimming: 1 base; junction bases outside the gene matches: 2. CDR3 length: 13 amino acids. Germline CDR1 and CDR2: SGHTA and FQGNSA. The CDR3 protein is CASASGAQETQYF. CDR3 nucleotides: TGTGCCAGCGCTAGCGGGGCCCAAGAGACCCAGTACTTC. Using reference TRBV7-2 and TRBJ2-5 for the parts outside the CDR3, the full variable domain is GAGVSQSPSNKVTEKGKDVELRCDPISGHTALYWYRQSLGQGLEFLIYFQGNSAPDKSGLPSDRFSAERTGGSVSTLTIQRTQQEDSAVYLCASASGAQETQYFGPGTRLLVL.

The chain joins TRBV5-6 to TRBJ1-1, with TRBD1 as a possible D gene (5 bases). Germline CDR1 and CDR2: SGHDT and YYEEEE. V was trimmed by 2 bases and J by 4 bases, leaving 24 bases between them. The CDR3 consists of 18 residues. CDR3 protein: CASSFLGLGAVDSTEAFF. The CDR3 DNA sequence: TGTGCCAGCAGCTTTTTAGGGCTTGGGGCAGTGGATAGCACTGAAGCTTTCTTT.

V usage is TRBV7-9 and J usage is TRBJ2-3, with a possible D match to TRBD2 (6 bases). The CDR3 length is 14 residues. The V gene's germline CDR1 is SEHNR and CDR2 FQNEAQ (reference sequence). The V end was cut by 5 bases, the J end by 3 bases, with 12 bases between. This chain's CDR3 is CASSPGLVTDTQYF. The CDR3 nucleotides read TGTGCCAGCAGCCCGGGACTCGTAACAGATACGCAGTATTTT.

This clone occurred once. V and J are TRBV30 and TRBJ1-6; no definite D call. Germline lookup yields CDR1 GTSNPN and CDR2 SVGIG (reference sequence). With 1 base removed from V and 0 bases from J, the gap between germline ends came to 7 bases. CDR3 length: 15 residues. Here the CDR3 DNA reads TGTGCCTGGAGTGAACTTAGCTCCTATAATTCACCCCTCCACTTT. Its translation: CAWSELSSYNSPLHF. Full variable domain (remainder filled in from reference TRBV30 and TRBJ1-6): SQTIHQWPATLVQPVGSPLSLECTVEGTSNPNLYWYRQAAGRGLQLLFYSVGIGQISSEVPQNLSASRPQDRQFILSSKKLLLSDSGFYLCAWSELSSYNSPLHFGNGTRLTVT.

To note about this clone: Distinct nucleotide sequences in the sample also encode this CDR3. The chain couples TRBV19 to TRBJ1-1; D might be TRBD1 (5 bases). This CDR3 spans 12 amino acids. Germline V gene data show CDR1 as LNHDA and CDR2 as SQIVND (reference sequence). The V and J ends lost 5 bases and 1 base respectively, with 5 bases between them. Here the CDR3 DNA reads TGTGCCAGTAGTCAGGGGAACACTGAAGCTTTCTTT. Its protein is CASSQGNTEAFF.

This sequence joins TRBV21-1 and TRBJ1-3; the DNA was not compared with TRBD1, the D call given in the table. TRBV21-1 is an annotated pseudogene. CDR3 length: 18 amino acids. CDR3 region: CASSNRPTRLPSGNTIYF. CDR3 nucleotides: TGTGCCAGCAGCAATCGTCCTACCAGGCTGCCCTCTGGAAACACCATATATTTT.

The chain couples TRBV4-1 to TRBJ2-1, with TRBD1 identical over 7 bases. This CDR3 has 17 residues. V lost 1 base and J lost 6; bases outside the gene matches: 12. The germline gives CDR1 MGHRA, CDR2 YSYEKL. The CDR3 sequence: CASSQVRTGPLGNEQFF. The CDR3 nucleotides are TGCGCCAGCAGCCAAGTGAGGACAGGCCCGCTCGGCAATGAGCAGTTCTTC.

J is TRBJ1-1 and V is TRBV19; D gene unclear. The CDR3 loop spans 15 amino acids. V lost 5 bases and J lost 0, with 13 bases in between. Germline V gene lookup returns CDR1 LNHDA and CDR2 SQIVND (reference sequence). The DNA for the CDR3 is TGTGCCAGTAGTCCCGTCGGGGTTATGAACACTGAAGCTTTCTTT. The encoded protein is CASSPVGVMNTEAFF.

This clone showed up just once. The chain recombines TRBV15 with TRBJ2-7; TRBD1 might be the D (6 bases). The CDR3 totals 15 residues. Trimming removed 3 bases from V and 6 bases from J, with 18 bases in between. The germline gives CDR1 LNHNV, CDR2 YYDKDF (reference sequence). The CDR3 here is CATSRDLDRRREQYF. The CDR3 bases are TGTGCCACCAGCAGGGACCTAGACAGGAGACGCGAGCAGTACTTC.

The chain employs TRBV6-5 and TRBJ1-2, with 7 bases aligning to TRBD1. The CDR3 has 13 amino acids. V trimming: 5 bases; J trimming: 8 bases; junction bases outside the gene matches: 8. Germline V gives CDR1 MNHEY, CDR2 SVGAGI. The CDR3 protein is CASSLTGAGGYTF. The CDR3 DNA is TGTGCCAGCAGTCTTACAGGGGCTGGCGGCTACACCTTC.